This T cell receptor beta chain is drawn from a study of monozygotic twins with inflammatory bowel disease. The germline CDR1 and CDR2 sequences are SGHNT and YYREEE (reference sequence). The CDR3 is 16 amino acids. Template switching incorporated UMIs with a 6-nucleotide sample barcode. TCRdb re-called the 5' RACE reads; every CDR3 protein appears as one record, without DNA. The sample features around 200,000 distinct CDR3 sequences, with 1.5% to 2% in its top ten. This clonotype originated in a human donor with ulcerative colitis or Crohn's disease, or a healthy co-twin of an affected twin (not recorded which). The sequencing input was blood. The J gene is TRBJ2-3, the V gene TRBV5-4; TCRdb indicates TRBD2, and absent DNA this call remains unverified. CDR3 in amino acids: CASRPLLAGGTDTQYF.